The entry below describes one T cell receptor (beta chain). A single count supports this clonotype. Its specific antigen is unknown. It has no much larger one-base neighbor in the sample; base qualities were not kept. Libraries were made using 5' RACE. The listed sequencing device is Illumina HiSeq 2500. A second roughly 7 to 12 cycle PCR used a sample-barcoded 5' primer and a J-beta primer mix. A unique molecular identifier was introduced onto each TCR beta cDNA molecule by a template-switch 5' adaptor carrying 12 random nucleotides. At least 2.5 million CDR3-containing paired-end reads were obtained from each sample. First-strand cDNA was synthesized from all RNA with the Mint cDNA synthesis kit, primed by a TRBC-specific oligonucleotide. All cDNA was treated with uracil-DNA glycosylase and then went through a first 18-cycle PCR with the universal primers M1SS and BC2_uni_R. The authors processed their data as follows. For normalization, 1 million high-quality reads were randomly selected from each sample, with every read carrying a distinct molecular identifier. Instead of being binned into consensus sequences, reads with shared molecular identifiers were discarded. MiTCR, with a Q25 quality threshold and the strictest error-elimination algorithm, was used for CDR3 identification, clonotype clustering and error correction. A nonparametric unseen species model with Euler transformation was used to estimate a lower bound on total TCR beta diversity. TCRdb handled the public reads itself, with Q25 trimming in fastp and clone calling in MiXCR, and kept productive beta chains. Records with the same CDR3 protein are collapsed into one entry carrying the most frequent genes and DNA. TCRdb, not the authors, supplied the V and J calls. Here the sample has 1,300,000 or so distinct CDR3 sequences; roughly 60% occur a single time. Together, the top ten hold about 6.3% of the sample.

This sample is drawn from a study of blood T cells in healthy people across ages (dated by TCRdb to the mid-2010s). For the study in its entirety: Template switching captured roughly one uniquely barcoded TCR beta cDNA molecule per two T cells in model experiments. The study analyzed two additional independent replicas of 1 million unique cDNA reads from the same blood draw for two donors, one aged 18 to 29 and one aged 80 or older. To avoid experimental bias, donors of different ages were randomly spread across the sequencing lanes. Age-related changes in TCR beta repertoire diversity were measured in the study by deep sequencing normalized with unique cDNA molecular identifiers. The donors were divided into four age groups: young (average 16 years), middle-aged (roughly 40), aged (about 62) and long-lived (roughly 88). The study at large found these results: Because the CMV infection status of the donors was unknown, age-related changes in expanded clonotypes may potentially have been confounded. Compared with the aged group, the long-lived group had more naive CD4+ T cells, fewer expanded clones and increased TCR diversity, a pattern suggesting age selection. Conclusive comparison of naive and antigen-experienced compartments was prevented by the profiling of bulk unsorted PBMCs. As age increased, observed TCR beta diversity per million T cells dropped in a roughly linear way, and a significant reduction was already evident by age 40. Observed TCR beta diversity correlated strongly with the percentage of naive T cells measured by flow cytometry. Estimates of total diversity based on one million sequenced T cells were considered lower bounds and underestimates.

The roughly 39 donors, aged about 6 to 95 years, were systemically healthy Caucasian individuals from Russia. Each donor gave 9.5 to 10 milliliters of peripheral blood, drawn into EDTA-treated Vacutainer tubes. Ficoll-Paque density-gradient centrifugation was used to isolate PBMCs, with at least 7 million per sample. Trizol reagent was used to extract total RNA from PBMCs, with at least 6 micrograms per sample. The percentages of naive CD45RAhigh/CD27high T cells were determined by flow cytometry on a PBMC aliquot from every donor. The germline V gene provides CDR1 MDHEN and CDR2 SYDVKM. The CDR3 goes from the cysteine to the phenylalanine over 14 residues. Only the CDR3 DNA is retained, 42 bases long and in frame from the first base. Trimming removed 6 bases from V and 4 bases from J; the gene matches leave 8 bases unexplained.

Sequencing was done on a sample of blood. This clonotype originated in a man in his late teens or twenties in good health. The chain couples TRBV28 to TRBJ1-2, with 7 central nucleotides matching TRBD1. The CDR3 in this case is CASRSRDRVYGYTF. Here is the DNA: TGTGCCAGCAGATCCCGCGACAGGGTCTATGGCTACACCTTC.